The clone carrying this T cell receptor beta chain appeared a few times. Its specificity is unknown. A CD45RO/CCR7/CD25/CD127/CD95/CD27 panel sorted naive, central memory, regulatory and stem cell-like memory CD4+ cells. This sample was taken from a study of beta chain features in type 1 diabetes. V lost 7 bases, J lost 1 base, and 10 bases lay in between. This CDR3 has 12 amino acids. CDR1 and CDR2 from the germline V gene are SQVTM and ANQGSEA. The sequenced template was cDNA made from the entire isolated RNA. Clones were sequenced by immunoSEQ multiplex PCR, and TCRdb holds only the in-frame ones, with some missing. The data show about 710,000 clones, with more than 12% seen just once and less than 0.04% held by the top ten. Study results and limitations: cDNA sequencing could over-represent cells with high TCR expression. The study found moderately but significantly shorter TCRB CDR3s in all four CD4+ subsets of Type 1 diabetes patients.

Sequencing was performed on naive CD4+ T cells from blood. This clonotype was sampled from a man younger than 30 with type 1 diabetes. This chain uses TRBV29-1 with TRBJ1-1, with a tentative D call TRBD1 (5 bases). CDR3 region: CSGDRKNTEAFF. The CDR3 DNA follows: TGCAGCGGGGACCGGAAGAACACTGAAGCTTTCTTT.